This TCR beta chain was recorded in a study of response to subunit inactivated influenza vaccine. General study points: Researchers suggested that each seasonal influenza vaccination recruits few new T cells.

One entry per CDR3 protein, called by TCRdb with MiXCR from the RT-PCR reads. The repertoire holds approximately 700,000 distinct CDR3 sequences, with roughly 14% as singletons. CDR3 length equals 14 residues. With 3 bases removed from V and 5 bases from J, the gap between germline ends came to 10 bases. In its sample, this clonotype was seen many times. Its specificity is unknown. This TCR was sampled from a middle-aged man who received an inactivated influenza vaccine. The gene calls are TRBV12-3 or TRBV12-4 and TRBJ2-2, with D perhaps TRBD1 (6 bases). Sequences were derived from PBMCs from blood, sampled about 12 days after vaccination. The CDR3 DNA follows: TGTGCCAGCAGTTTTCTAGGGGGTACCGGGGAGCTGTTTTTT. Translated: CASSFLGGTGELFF.